This is a list of T cell receptor beta chains from one sample in a study of shared clonotypes between healthy human individuals. The method was immunoSEQ multiplex PCR; TCRdb's version includes in-frame clones alone and lacks a portion of them. The sample lists about 2,200,000 clones; 85% to 95% were seen once. Sequenced sample: naive CD8+ T cells from PBMCs. Receptor source: a man in his late teens or twenties in good health. Some clones in this sample may be carry-over from other donors' samples. CDR3s include the opening cysteine and the closing phenylalanine or tryptophan. The D gene is left open where the match is weak. Part of the rows lack a size; the others show once, few, many or a class for expanded clones.

TRBJ1-5 | - | TRBV9 | - | CASSVGGGVNQPQHF | TGTGCCAGCAGCGTAGGCGGGGGCGTCAATCAGCCCCAGCATTTT
TRBJ2-7 | TRBD1 | TRBV7-9 | - | CASSHARQGVHEQYF | TGTGCCAGCAGCCACGCAAGACAGGGGGTCCACGAGCAGTACTTC
TRBJ2-7 | TRBD2 | TRBV19 | - | CASTSGWDSYEQYF | TGTGCCAGTACTAGCGGATGGGACTCCTACGAGCAGTACTTC
TRBJ2-1 | - | TRBV7-6 | once | CASSARTDNNEQFF | TGTGCCAGCAGCGCCCGGACAGACAACAATGAGCAGTTCTTC
TRBJ2-7 | TRBD2 | TRBV7-3 | - | CASSLAGGGYEQYF | TGTGCCAGCAGCTTGGCGGGAGGGGGATACGAGCAGTACTTC
TRBJ1-5 | - | TRBV21-1 | - | CASSKAGTGFFQPQHF | TGTGCCAGCAGCAAAGCCGGGACAGGGTTTTTTCAGCCCCAGCATTTT
TRBJ2-2 | TRBD1 | TRBV6-6 | - | CASSYFPGTGNGELFF | TGTGCCAGCAGTTACTTTCCCGGGACAGGAAACGGGGAGCTGTTTTTT
TRBJ2-3 | - | TRBV27 | once | CASRPQVWDGTDTQYF | TGTGCCAGCAGGCCACAAGTCTGGGACGGCACAGATACGCAGTATTTT
TRBJ1-1 | - | TRBV23-1 | - | CASSQSKDWWTFTTEAFF | TGCGCCAGCAGTCAATCGAAGGATTGGTGGACATTCACAACTGAAGCTTTCTTT
TRBJ1-1 | - | TRBV27 | - | CASSLSGGITEAFF | TGTGCCAGCAGTTTATCGGGGGGAATCACTGAAGCTTTCTTT
TRBJ1-5 | - | TRBV5-4 | - | CASSFGGLSNQPQHF | TGTGCCAGCAGCTTTGGGGGGTTAAGCAATCAGCCCCAGCATTTT
TRBJ1-1 | - | TRBV7-9 | few | CASRVSAGDTEAFF | TGTGCCAGCAGGGTGAGCGCTGGAGACACTGAAGCTTTCTTT
TRBJ2-2 | - | TRBV4-3 | - | CASSQVYLRTGAGELFF | TGCGCCAGCAGCCAAGTTTATCTTAGGACGGGAGCCGGGGAGCTGTTTTTT
TRBJ2-7 | - | TRBV9 | - | CASSVGDENEQYF | TGTGCCAGCAGCGTAGGGGACGAAAACGAGCAGTACTTC
TRBJ2-3 | - | TRBV7-8 | - | CASSTNYLAPTSTDTQYF | TGTGCCAGCAGCACCAACTACCTAGCGCCGACTAGCACAGATACGCAGTATTTT
TRBJ1-2 | - | TRBV29-1 | once | CSVGPSGRAYGYTF | TGCAGCGTTGGGCCCTCGGGCAGGGCCTATGGCTACACCTTC
TRBJ2-7 | - | TRBV11-1 | - | CASSLVGGATYEQYF | TGTGCCAGCAGCTTAGTAGGCGGGGCGACTTACGAGCAGTACTTC
TRBJ2-7 | - | TRBV29-1 | - | CSVVLHETSYEQYF | TGCAGCGTTGTCTTACACGAAACCTCCTACGAGCAGTACTTC
TRBJ2-1 | - | TRBV28 | - | CASSFSLQGYNEQFF | TGTGCCAGCAGTTTTTCCCTGCAGGGTTACAATGAGCAGTTCTTC
TRBJ2-7 | TRBD2 | TRBV18 | - | CASSPVLAGEYEQYF | TGTGCCAGCTCACCGGTTTTAGCGGGAGAATACGAGCAGTACTTC
TRBJ2-2 | TRBD1 | TRBV7-9 | - | CASSSRDRGHTGELFF | TGTGCCAGCAGCTCGCGAGACAGGGGGCACACCGGGGAGCTGTTTTTT
TRBJ2-1 | - | TRBV4-1 | - | CASSQDMGVRLSERFF | TGCGCCAGCAGCCAAGACATGGGAGTTCGGCTTTCCGAGCGGTTCTTC
TRBJ2-1 | - | TRBV9 | - | CASSVEWGLTNEQFF | TGTGCCAGCAGCGTAGAGTGGGGACTCACAAATGAGCAGTTCTTC
TRBJ2-7 | TRBD2 | TRBV27 | - | CASSPAGTSNFDEQYF | TGTGCCAGCAGTCCTGCCGGGACTAGCAATTTCGACGAGCAGTACTTC
TRBJ2-2 | - | TRBV6-5 | - | CASSLRQTMNTGELFF | TGTGCCAGCAGTTTGAGACAGACGATGAACACCGGGGAGCTGTTTTTT
TRBJ2-7 | - | TRBV4-1 | - | CASSQVAPQGFEQYF | TGCGCCAGCAGCCAAGTGGCCCCCCAGGGGTTCGAGCAGTACTTC
TRBJ2-1 | - | TRBV7-3 | - | CASSEDLGNNEQFF | TGTGCCAGCAGCGAGGATTTGGGTAACAATGAGCAGTTCTTC